The 17 T cell receptor beta chains below come from one sample, sequenced in a study of T cell responses to AZD1222 COVID-19 vaccine. Assay used: immunoSEQ multiplex PCR; TCRdb lists only in-frame clones, some missing. Of 140,000 or so clones listed, 90% to 95% were seen once; the top ten hold about 4%. Source: peripheral blood, taken 28 days after the second AZD1222 dose. Receptors originate from an adult who received the AZD1222 COVID-19 vaccine.

V gene TRBV4-3 combines with J gene TRBJ2-1; D perhaps matches TRBD1 (6 bases). The CDR3 length is 15 residues. V was cut by 1 base and J by 9 bases, with 16 bases left in between. Germline-derived CDR1 and CDR2 are LGHNA and YSLEER. CDR3 sequence (DNA): TGCGCCAGCAGCCAAGTAAACGAACAGGGCGGTGAGCAGTTCTTC. The encoded protein is CASSQVNEQGGEQFF.

V usage is TRBV25-1 and J usage is TRBJ1-1; a possible D gene is TRBD1 (6 bases). Germline CDR1 and CDR2: MGHDK and SYGVNS. V was cut by 3 bases and J by 1 base, with 12 bases left in between. The CDR3 has 15 amino acids. CDR3 sequence reads: CASSEWGRGNTEAFF. The CDR3 bases are TGTGCCAGCAGTGAGTGGGGCAGGGGGAACACTGAAGCTTTCTTT.

This clone has only one observation. This chain joins TRBV7-2 and TRBJ1-3; D unclear. The CDR3 is 13 residues long. Germline assignment: CDR1 SGHTA and CDR2 FQGNSA. Trimming took off 2 bases at V and 9 bases at J, with 11 bases between the two ends. CDR3 sequence reads: CASSLMEVGTIYF. The DNA of the CDR3 is TGTGCCAGCAGCTTAATGGAGGTCGGCACCATATATTTT.

The gene calls are TRBV19 and TRBJ2-7; D remains ambiguous. V lost 4 bases to trimming and J lost 0 bases, with 10 bases between them. There are 14 residues in the CDR3. CDR1 and CDR2 (germline): LNHDA, SQIVND (reference sequence). The CDR3 coding sequence is TGTGCCAGTAGTAAAACCTCTAGCTCCTACGAGCAGTACTTC. Its translation is CASSKTSSSYEQYF.

CDR3 in amino acids: CASSLQEFNYGYTF. The CDR3 nucleotides are TGTGCCAGCAGTTTACAAGAGTTTAACTATGGCTACACCTTC. The chain carries TRBV28 and TRBJ1-2; D unclear. The CDR3 runs 14 residues. Trimming took off 2 bases at V and 1 base at J, with 8 bases between the two ends. CDR1 MDHEN and CDR2 SYDVKM come from the germline V gene.

A word on this clone: The same CDR3 also results from other DNA sequences found in this sample. For the CDR3, the DNA is TGCAGCGCCCGCGTTGGGGAGACCCAGTACTTC. Amino acids: CSARVGETQYF. The chain recombines TRBV29-1 with TRBJ2-5; D gene ambiguous. The CDR3 has 11 residues. Germline V gives CDR1 SQVTM, CDR2 ANQGSEA. Trimming stripped 7 bases from V and 5 bases from J, with 11 bases between.

The DNA of the CDR3 is TGCGCCAGCAGCTGGGGACAGGGGACGGGTGGCTACACCTTC. Translated: CASSWGQGTGGYTF. The chain couples TRBV5-1 to TRBJ1-2; the match to TRBD1 covers 10 bases. Unmatched junction bases numbered 6, after V lost 3 bases and J lost 7 bases. Germline loops: CDR1 SGHRS, CDR2 YFSETQ. The CDR3 loop spans 14 amino acids.

As DNA, the CDR3 is TGTGCCAGCAGCTTAATGGGAACGGGGGACTACAATGAGCAGTTCTTC. It encodes CASSLMGTGDYNEQFF. V usage is TRBV7-3 and J usage is TRBJ2-1; tentatively, D is TRBD2 (6 bases). The CDR3 extends over 16 amino acids. Germline V gene sequence: CDR1 SGHTA, CDR2 FQGTGA. The V and J ends lost 1 base and 3 bases respectively, with 13 bases between them.

The DNA for the CDR3 is TGTGCCAGCAGCCAAGCCGGAGGCTATGGCTACACCTTC. Protein: CASSQAGGYGYTF. The gene calls are TRBV4-2 and TRBJ1-2; no clear D gene. The V gene's germline CDR1 is LGHNA and CDR2 YNFKEQ. This CDR3 is built from 13 residues. Trimming removed 1 base from V and 4 bases from J, with 7 bases in between.

V gene TRBV18 combines with J gene TRBJ1-5; D is uncertain. The germline V gene encodes CDR1 KGHSH and CDR2 LQKENI. The length of the CDR3 is 13 residues. Trimming cost V 1 base and J 3 bases, with 4 bases left between them. CDR3 residues: CASSPQLNQPQHF. The CDR3 DNA reads as TGTGCCAGCTCACCACAGCTCAATCAGCCCCAGCATTTT.

This clone appeared a few times. The chain links TRBV5-6 to TRBJ1-4; possible D gene TRBD1, 6 bases. Germline CDR1 SGHDT, CDR2 YYEEEE. V shed 4 bases and J shed 3 bases, with 13 bases lying between them. The CDR3 contains 15 residues. The CDR3 coding sequence is TGTGCCAGCAGCGTAACCGGGGGCCCTAATGAAAAACTGTTTTTT. Translated, it gives CASSVTGGPNEKLFF. Full variable domain (rest looked up from reference TRBV5-6 and TRBJ1-4): DAGVTQSPTHLIKTRGQQVTLRCSPKSGHDTVSWYQQALGQGPQFIFQYYEEEERQRGNFPDRFSGHQFPNYSSELNVNALLLGDSALYLCASSVTGGPNEKLFFGSGTQLSVL.

J is TRBJ1-2 and V is TRBV29-1, with 10 bases that match TRBD1. CDR3 length: 14 residues. After removal of 3 bases from V and 5 bases from J, the junction contained 6 bases not matched to a gene. The germline gives CDR1 SQVTM, CDR2 ANQGSEA. The CDR3 DNA sequence: TGCAGCGTTGAGAGACAGGGGGCCTCGTATGGCTACACCTTC. Encoded protein: CSVERQGASYGYTF. The entire variable domain, with the rest obtained from reference TRBV29-1 and TRBJ1-2, is as follows: SAVISQKPSRDICQRGTSLTIQCQVDSQVTMMFWYRQQPGQSLTLIATANQGSEATYESGFVIDKFPISRPNLTFSTLTVSNMSPEDSSIYLCSVERQGASYGYTFGSGTRLTVV.

This chain connects TRBV6-5 to TRBJ1-1, with D unclear. The V gene lost 6 bases and the J gene lost 6 bases, with 17 bases spanning the gap. CDR1 is MNHEY, CDR2 SVGAGI, per germline. The CDR3 runs to 14 residues. The CDR3 here is CASSPALGYSEAFF. The DNA of the CDR3 is TGTGCCAGCAGCCCGGCTTTGGGGTACTCTGAAGCTTTCTTT.

The V call is TRBV4-3, the J call TRBJ1-5; no clear D. CDR3 length: 14 amino acids. The germline V gene has CDR1 LGHNA and CDR2 YSLEER. With 0 bases removed from V and 5 bases from J, the gap between germline ends came to 8 bases. The CDR3 nucleotides read TGCGCCAGCAGCCAAGATCACGGGGATCAGCCCCAGCATTTT. This translates into CASSQDHGDQPQHF.

The genes are TRBV3-1 (or the pseudogene TRBV3-2) and TRBJ1-5; D not resolved. The germline gives CDR1 LGHDT, CDR2 YNNKEL (reference sequence). V gave up 3 bases and J gave up 7 bases, with 10 bases separating them. CDR3 length: 13 residues. The CDR3: CASSQGSGQPQHF. The CDR3 DNA follows: TGTGCCAGCAGCCAGGGGTCGGGACAGCCCCAGCATTTT.

This chain connects TRBV6-2 or TRBV6-3 to TRBJ2-2, with a possible D match to TRBD2 (5 bases). The germline CDR1 and CDR2 sequences are MNHEY and SVGEGT. Trimming cost V 6 bases and J 4 bases, with 9 bases left between them. The CDR3 runs 13 residues. The CDR3 sequence: CASSKRGTGELFF. As DNA, the CDR3 is TGTGCCAGCAGCAAACGGGGCACCGGGGAGCTGTTTTTT.

The V call is TRBV3-1 (or the pseudogene TRBV3-2), the J call TRBJ2-1; TRBD2 matches 12 bases. Germline V lookup: CDR1 LGHDT, CDR2 YNNKEL (reference sequence). This CDR3 contains 16 residues. Trimming took 5 bases from V and 4 from J; bases not matched to a gene: 6. In nucleotides, the CDR3 is TGTGCCAGCAGCTTCAGGACTAGCGGGGTTTACAATGAGCAGTTCTTC. Its protein is CASSFRTSGVYNEQFF.